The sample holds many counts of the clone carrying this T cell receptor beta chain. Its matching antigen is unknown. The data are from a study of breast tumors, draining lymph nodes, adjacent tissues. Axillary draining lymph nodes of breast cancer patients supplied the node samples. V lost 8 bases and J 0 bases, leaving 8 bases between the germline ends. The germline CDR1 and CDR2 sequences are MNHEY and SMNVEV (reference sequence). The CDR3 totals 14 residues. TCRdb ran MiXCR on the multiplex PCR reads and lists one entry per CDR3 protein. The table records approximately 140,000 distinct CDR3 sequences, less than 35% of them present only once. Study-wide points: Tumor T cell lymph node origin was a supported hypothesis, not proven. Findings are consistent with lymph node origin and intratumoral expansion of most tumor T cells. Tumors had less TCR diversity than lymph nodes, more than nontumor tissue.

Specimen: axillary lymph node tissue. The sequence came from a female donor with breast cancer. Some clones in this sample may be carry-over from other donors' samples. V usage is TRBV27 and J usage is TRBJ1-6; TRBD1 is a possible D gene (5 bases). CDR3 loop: CASGAGSYNSPLHF. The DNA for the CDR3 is TGTGCCAGCGGGGCAGGCTCCTATAATTCACCCCTCCACTTT.